This record concerns one TCR beta chain sequence. The data derive from a study of blood T cell repertoires in COVID-19. Some clones are missing from TCRdb's copy, which holds only in-frame ones; the method was immunoSEQ multiplex PCR. The sample yields some 100,000 clones, roughly 85% seen once. The age range of participants was about 18 to 90 years, with residence in some 25 US areas. The CDR3 totals 15 residues. Germline-derived CDR1 and CDR2 are SQVTM and ANQGSEA. V shed 0 bases, J shed 0 bases, and the junction held 3 bases outside the gene matches. The gene calls are TRBV29-1 and TRBJ2-5, with TRBD2 identical over 8 bases. The TCR originated in a woman aged 45-65 years who had recovered from COVID-19. The sequenced sample was PBMCs or T cells enriched from blood (not recorded which). CDR3 amino acids: CSVEEISGDQETQYF. The CDR3 DNA reads as TGCAGCGTTGAAGAGATTAGCGGGGACCAAGAGACCCAGTACTTC.